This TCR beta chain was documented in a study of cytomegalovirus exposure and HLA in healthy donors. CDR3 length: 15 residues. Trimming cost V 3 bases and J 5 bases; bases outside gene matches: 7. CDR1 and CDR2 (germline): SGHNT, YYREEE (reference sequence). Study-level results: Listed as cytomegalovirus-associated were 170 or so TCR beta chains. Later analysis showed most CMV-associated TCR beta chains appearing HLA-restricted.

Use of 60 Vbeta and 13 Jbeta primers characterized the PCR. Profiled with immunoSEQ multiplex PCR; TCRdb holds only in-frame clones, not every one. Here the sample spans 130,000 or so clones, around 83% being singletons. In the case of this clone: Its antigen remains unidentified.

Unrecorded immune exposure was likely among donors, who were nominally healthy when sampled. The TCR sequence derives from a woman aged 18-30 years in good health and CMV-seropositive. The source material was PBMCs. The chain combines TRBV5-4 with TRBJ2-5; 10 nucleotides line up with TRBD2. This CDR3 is CASSSVAGGGETQYF. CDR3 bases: TGTGCCAGCAGCTCCGTAGCGGGGGGCGGGGAGACCCAGTACTTC.